These T cell receptor beta chains were read from a single sample in a study of blood T cell repertoires in COVID-19. Repertoires were generated with immunoSEQ multiplex PCR, while TCRdb's copy carries only in-frame clones and drops some. This table has about 190,000 clones, approximately 90% appearing once. Material: peripheral blood. The receptors originated from a man aged 30 to 39 with acute or convalescent COVID-19. The CDR3 runs from the conserved cysteine through the conserved F or W. D genes are given only for firm matches. Clone size is stated in some rows and not others, as once, few, many or a class when expanded.

TRBJ2-7	TRBV2	.	.	12	CASRVSSYEQYF	TGTGCCAGCAGGGTCAGCTCCTACGAGCAGTACTTC
TRBJ2-7	TRBV28	.	.	12	CASSLIAREQYF	TGTGCCAGCAGTTTAATAGCGCGGGAGCAGTACTTC
TRBJ1-1	TRBV27	.	TRBD1	12	CASSPRQGRAFF	TGTGCCAGCAGTCCGAGACAGGGCAGAGCTTTCTTT
TRBJ2-7	TRBV6-5	.	.	12	CASHLQRYEQYF	TGTGCCAGCCACCTACAGAGATACGAGCAGTACTTC
TRBJ2-4	TRBV7-2	.	.	12	CASSYRGNIQYF	TGTGCCAGCAGCTATCGGGGAAACATTCAGTACTTC
TRBJ1-1	TRBV20-1	.	.	11	CSAPNRVEAFF	TGCAGTGCTCCGAACAGGGTTGAAGCTTTCTTT
TRBJ2-1	TRBV6-2/TRBV6-3	.	TRBD2	11	CASSHFSGEFF	TGTGCCAGCAGTCACTTTAGCGGGGAGTTCTTC
TRBJ1-6	TRBV28	few	.	13	CASSSQGYSPLHF	TGTGCCAGCAGTTCCCAGGGGTATTCACCCCTCCACTTT
TRBJ1-2	TRBV5-1	once	TRBD1	16	CASSASGTGILYGYTF	TGCGCCAGCAGCGCGTCCGGGACAGGGATCCTCTATGGCTACACCTTC
TRBJ2-3	TRBV27	.	.	14	CASGSDRYTDTQYF	TGTGCCAGCGGATCGGACAGATACACAGATACGCAGTATTTT
TRBJ1-3	TRBV29-1	.	TRBD1	14	CSVVQGLSGNTIYF	TGCAGCGTTGTACAGGGGCTCTCTGGAAACACCATATATTTT